Shown below are 11 T cell receptor beta chains from a single sample sequenced in a study of CD8+CD57+ T cells in acquired aplastic anemia. Profiling that covered TCR beta VDJ and CDR3 relied on genomic DNA as its template. TCRdb called the reads again in MiXCR, with one record for every CDR3 protein. This table has 130,000 or so distinct CDR3 sequences, about 60% appearing once. Selection for sequencing was limited to patients who had shown CD8+CD57+ cell expansion by flow cytometry. Material for sequencing was sorted CD4+, CD8+, or CD8+CD57+ T cells (not recorded which) from PBMCs. The receptors stem from a human donor with aplastic anemia.

J is TRBJ2-5 and V is TRBV29-1; D remains ambiguous. The CDR3 length is 13 residues. From germline, CDR1 is SQVTM and CDR2 ANQGSEA. V lost 0 bases and J 7 bases, leaving 12 bases between the germline ends. CDR3 DNA sequence: TGCAGCGTTGAAGATCTCCGAAAAGGGACCCAGTACTTC. This codes for CSVEDLRKGTQYF.

This clonotype was counted between two and nine times. This chain links TRBV10-2 with TRBJ1-2; D is uncertain. Germline V gene lookup returns CDR1 WSHSY and CDR2 SAAADI. V gave up 6 bases and J gave up 9 bases, with 17 bases separating them. The CDR3 runs to 13 residues. The chain's CDR3 is CASRIDLVMSYTF. The CDR3 DNA follows: TGCGCCAGCAGAATCGACTTAGTTATGAGCTACACCTTC.

The chain joins TRBV2 to TRBJ2-7; D uncertain. V lost 7 bases, J lost 0 bases, and 10 bases lay in between. The V gene's germline CDR1 is SNHLY and CDR2 FYNNEI. This CDR3 has 13 amino acids. The CDR3 reads CASTIPDSYEQYF. The CDR3 region has the DNA TGTGCCAGCACGATCCCAGACTCCTACGAGCAGTACTTC.

This chain joins TRBV7-9 and TRBJ2-2; the match to TRBD1 covers 9 bases. Trimming at V came to 11 bases and at J to 6 bases, leaving 4 bases not matched to a gene. The CDR3 spans 12 residues. Per germline, CDR1 SEHNR and CDR2 FQNEAQ (reference sequence). CDR3: CAVRQGAGELFF. The CDR3, as DNA: TGTGCCGTAAGACAGGGGGCCGGGGAGCTGTTTTTT.

Note on this clonotype: A read error may produce the germline difference seen at one junction end. The gene calls are TRBV11-2 and TRBJ2-3; D is perhaps TRBD2 (6 bases). The CDR3 contains 16 residues. Germline V CDR1 and CDR2: SGHAT, FQNNGV. In nucleotides, the CDR3 is TGTGCCAGCAGCTTAGGAATGAATAGGGTAGCGGATACGCAGTATTTC. This gives the protein CASSLGMNRVADTQYF.

Only a few counts were recorded for this clonotype. This chain connects TRBV15 to TRBJ2-1, with unresolved D. The germline V gene has CDR1 LNHNV and CDR2 YYDKDF (reference sequence). CDR3 length: 13 amino acids. V was clipped by 5 bases and J by 1 base, with 6 bases between them. CDR3 loop: CATSLRSYNEQFF. CDR3 nucleotide sequence: TGTGCCACCAGCCTCCGATCCTACAATGAGCAGTTCTTC.

This clonotype was counted ten times or more. The rearrangement uses TRBV6-6 and TRBJ1-1; the D gene is possibly TRBD1 (5 bases). CDR1 MNHNY and CDR2 SVGAGI come from the germline V gene (reference sequence). The V end was cut by 7 bases, the J end by 0 bases, with 12 bases between. The CDR3 loop spans 14 amino acids. The CDR3: CASTHRDLNTEAFF. The DNA for the CDR3 is TGTGCCAGCACCCACCGGGACTTGAACACTGAAGCTTTCTTT.

The gene calls are TRBV9 and TRBJ2-5, with 9 bases aligning to TRBD1. CDR1 and CDR2 (germline): SGDLS, YYNGEE. The CDR3 is 14 residues long. Trimming cost V 3 bases and J 5 bases; bases outside gene matches: 5. The DNA for the CDR3 is TGTGCCAGCAGCGAAGAGACAGGGGGGGAGACCCAGTACTTC. Protein sequence: CASSEETGGETQYF.

Note on this clonotype: Without the conserved terminal phenylalanine or tryptophan, this CDR3 likely stems from a read error. The chain joins TRBV15 to TRBJ1-5; 10 bases align to TRBD1. The CDR3 runs to 15 residues. V lost 3 bases and J lost 4; bases outside the gene matches: 3. The germline CDR1 and CDR2 sequences are LNHNV and YYDKDF (reference sequence). CDR3 in DNA: TGTGCCACCAGCAGTTGGGGACAGGGGAATCAGCCCCAGCATCTT. Protein sequence: CATSSWGQGNQPQHL.

The chain is built from TRBV7-8 and TRBJ1-1, with 9 positions matching TRBD1. Trimming at V came to 0 bases and at J to 1 base, leaving 9 bases not matched to a gene. CDR3 length: 18 residues. CDR1 SGHVS and CDR2 FQNEAQ come from the germline V gene. The CDR3 DNA is TGTGCCAGCAGCTTAGCCCGGGACAGGGTTTGGAGGAACACTGAAGCTTTCTTT. Its translation is CASSLARDRVWRNTEAFF.

The chain carries TRBV11-2 and TRBJ2-1; TRBD1 matches at 7 bases. Germline V lookup: CDR1 SGHAT, CDR2 FQNNGV. The CDR3 is 14 residues long. V was clipped by 6 bases and J by 6 bases; unmatched bases: 8. CDR3 in DNA: TGTGCCAGCAGACGGCAACAGGGGAGCAATGAGCAGTTCTTC. This codes for CASRRQQGSNEQFF. Full variable domain (rest looked up from reference TRBV11-2 and TRBJ2-1): EAGVAQSPRYKIIEKRQSVAFWCNPISGHATLYWYQQILGQGPKLLIQFQNNGVVDDSQLPKDRFSAERLKGVDSTLKIQPAKLEDSAVYLCASRRQQGSNEQFFGPGTRLTVL.